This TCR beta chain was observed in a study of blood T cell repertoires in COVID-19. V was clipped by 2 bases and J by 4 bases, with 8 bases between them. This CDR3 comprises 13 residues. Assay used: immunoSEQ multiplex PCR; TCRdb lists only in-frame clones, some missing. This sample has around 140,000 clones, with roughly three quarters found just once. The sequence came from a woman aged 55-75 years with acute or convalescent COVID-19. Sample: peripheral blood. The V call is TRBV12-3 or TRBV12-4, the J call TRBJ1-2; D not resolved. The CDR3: CASSLSPIYGYTF. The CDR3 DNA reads TGTGCCAGCAGTTTAAGCCCCATCTATGGCTACACCTTC.